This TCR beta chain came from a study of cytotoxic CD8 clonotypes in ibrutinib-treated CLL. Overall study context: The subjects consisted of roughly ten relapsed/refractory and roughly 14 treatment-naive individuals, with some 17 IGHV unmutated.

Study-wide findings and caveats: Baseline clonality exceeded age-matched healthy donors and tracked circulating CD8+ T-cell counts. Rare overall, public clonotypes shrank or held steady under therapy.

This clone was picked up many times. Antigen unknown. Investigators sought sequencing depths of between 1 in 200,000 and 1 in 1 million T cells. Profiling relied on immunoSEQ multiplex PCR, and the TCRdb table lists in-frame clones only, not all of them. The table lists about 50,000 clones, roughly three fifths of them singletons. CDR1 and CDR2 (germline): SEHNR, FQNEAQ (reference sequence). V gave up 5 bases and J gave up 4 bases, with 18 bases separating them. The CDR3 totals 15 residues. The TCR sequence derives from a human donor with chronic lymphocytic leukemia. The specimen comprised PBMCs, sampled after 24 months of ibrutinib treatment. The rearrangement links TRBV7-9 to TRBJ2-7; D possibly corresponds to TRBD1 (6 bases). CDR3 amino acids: CASSSPTGPPYEQYF. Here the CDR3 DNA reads TGTGCCAGCAGCAGCCCGACAGGCCCGCCGTACGAGCAGTACTTC.